The entry that follows covers one T cell receptor (beta chain) sequence. The sample originates from a study of blood T cell repertoires in COVID-19. Per the original methods: Estimates of nucleated cell counts were drawn from the amplification of reference gene primers. Clones were read by immunoSEQ multiplex PCR, and TCRdb kept only the in-frame ones, dropping some. V, J and clone size are those of that table, while D and trimming were read from the DNA. Of about 280,000 clones in the sample, roughly 86% were seen once. The junction had 10 bases not matched to a gene; V was cut back by 1 base and J by 2 bases. Germline V lookup: CDR1 LGHNA, CDR2 YSLEER. CDR3 length: 17 amino acids.

This receptor was taken from a man between 18 and 35 years old with active or convalescent COVID-19. The sequenced material came from peripheral blood. The chain uses TRBV4-3 and TRBJ2-7; 8 positions match TRBD2. CDR3 sequence (DNA): TGCGCCAGCAGCCAAGTTGGGGAGAGCGGGGGTCCCTACGAGCAGTACTTC. This translates into CASSQVGESGGPYEQYF.